This passage covers 16 T cell receptor beta chains from one sample sequenced in a study of early stage breast cancer tumors. Sequencing used immunoSEQ multiplex PCR; TCRdb keeps in-frame clones, though not all of them. The sample records around 71,000 clones, approximately 79% being singletons. Material for sequencing was blood. Receptors were obtained from a person aged 55-75 years with breast cancer.

The chain has TRBV29-1 and TRBJ1-2; D is possibly TRBD1 (5 bases). The V end lost 2 bases, the J end lost 2 bases, and 9 bases lay between the germline ends. Germline V lookup: CDR1 SQVTM, CDR2 ANQGSEA. This CDR3 contains 13 residues. CDR3 protein: CSVESGTNYGYTF. Here the CDR3 DNA reads TGCAGCGTTGAATCCGGGACGAACTATGGCTACACCTTC.

The V call is TRBV2, the J call TRBJ1-5, with unresolved D. Per the germline V gene, CDR1 is SNHLY and CDR2 is FYNNEI. The CDR3 contains 15 residues. V lost 8 bases and J lost 3, with 17 bases in between. The CDR3 DNA follows: TGTGCCAGCTGCAGAACCGCCTTGGTCAATCAGCCCCAGCATTTT. Protein product: CASCRTALVNQPQHF.

The CDR3, as DNA: TGTGCCAGCTCACCGGGGGGAAAACTCAATCAGCCCCAGCATTTT. Its translation: CASSPGGKLNQPQHF. The chain uses TRBV18 and TRBJ1-5, with D possibly TRBD1 on 5 matching bases. Trimming removed 3 bases from V and 3 bases from J, with 12 bases in between. Germline assignment: CDR1 KGHSH and CDR2 LQKENI. CDR3 size: 15 residues.

The chain links TRBV5-4 to TRBJ1-2; a weak D match, TRBD1 (5 bases). V lost 2 bases, J lost 7 bases, and 12 bases lay in between. Germline V gives CDR1 SGHNT, CDR2 YYREEE (reference sequence). CDR3 length: 13 amino acids. CDR3 sequence (DNA): TGTGCCAGCAGCTTCACAGGATCCGGTGGCTACACCTTC. Translation gives CASSFTGSGGYTF. The full variable domain, rest sourced from reference TRBV5-4 and TRBJ1-2, is ETGVTQSPTHLIKTRGQQVTLRCSSQSGHNTVSWYQQALGQGPQFIFQYYREEENGRGNFPPRFSGLQFPNYSSELNVNALELDDSALYLCASSFTGSGGYTFGSGTRLTVV.

V gene TRBV29-1 combines with J gene TRBJ2-7; TRBD2 matches 9 bases. Trimming took 8 bases from V and 7 from J; bases not matched to a gene: 9. The CDR3 loop spans 12 amino acids. Germline V CDR1 and CDR2: SQVTM, ANQGSEA. This CDR3 reads CSTGGLAGEQYF. CDR3 in DNA: TGCAGCACGGGGGGACTAGCAGGAGAGCAGTACTTC.

This clone was seen a handful of times. V usage is TRBV6-5 and J usage is TRBJ1-5; TRBD1 aligns across 7 bases. This CDR3 contains 14 residues. Germline assignment: CDR1 MNHEY and CDR2 SVGAGI. J lost 3 bases, V lost 6 bases, and 5 bases had no gene match. CDR3 sequence: CASRRQGINQPQHF. The DNA of the CDR3 is TGTGCCAGCAGGCGACAGGGTATCAATCAGCCCCAGCATTTT.

This chain uses TRBV7-6 with TRBJ2-5; D ambiguous. Looked up from germline, CDR1 is SGHVS and CDR2 is FNYEAQ. This CDR3 region has 13 residues. V was pared by 2 bases and J by 4 bases, with 8 bases between. The CDR3 here is CASSLWVRETQYF. The DNA for the CDR3 is TGTGCCAGCAGCTTATGGGTTCGAGAGACCCAGTACTTC. The full variable domain, completed using reference TRBV7-6 and TRBJ2-5, is GAGVSQSPRYKVTKRGQDVALRCDPISGHVSLYWYRQALGQGPEFLTYFNYEAQQDKSGLPNDRFSAERPEGSISTLTIQRTEQRDSAMYRCASSLWVRETQYFGPGTRLLVL.

The chain recombines TRBV7-2 with TRBJ2-7, with 9 bases fitting TRBD2. From germline, CDR1 is SGHTA and CDR2 FQGNSA. V was clipped by 8 bases and J by 6 bases; unmatched bases: 5. There are 12 residues in the CDR3. The CDR3 DNA is TGTGCCAGCGGACTAGCGTTGGGCGAGCAGTACTTC. Translated: CASGLALGEQYF.

The chain links TRBV10-1 to TRBJ2-7; D gene ambiguous. Germline CDR1 and CDR2: WNHNN and SYGVQD (reference sequence). The CDR3 has 12 residues. The V end lost 0 bases, the J end lost 3 bases, and 3 bases lay between the germline ends. The CDR3: CASSESFYEQYF. In nucleotides, the CDR3 is TGCGCCAGCAGTGAGTCTTTCTACGAGCAGTACTTC.

V usage is TRBV21-1 and J usage is TRBJ2-1; the D call in the table, TRBD2, was not verified against the DNA. TRBV21-1 is a recognized pseudogene. The CDR3 runs to 20 residues. CDR3 bases: TGTGCCAGCAGCAAAGCGGGTCTAGCGGGAGGGTGCCGGGGCTACAATGAGCAGTTCTTC. Its translation: CASSKAGLAGGCRGYNEQFF.

This clone was seen just once. The chain combines TRBV5-4 with TRBJ2-3, with 8 bases fitting TRBD2. The V and J ends lost 3 bases and 1 base, in that order; junction bases with no gene match: 4. This CDR3 has 15 residues. Germline CDR1 reads SGHNT; CDR2 reads YYREEE (reference sequence). CDR3 in amino acids: CASSSGGEGTDTQYF. The CDR3 coding sequence is TGTGCCAGCAGCTCCGGGGGGGAAGGCACAGATACGCAGTATTTT.

The genes are TRBV7-9 and TRBJ2-7; D may be TRBD1 or TRBD2 (5 bases each). The length of the CDR3 is 14 residues. In germline, CDR1 is SEHNR, CDR2 FQNEAQ (reference sequence). Trimming removed 6 bases at V and 5 bases at J, with 17 bases between. DNA of the CDR3: TGTGCCAGCAGGAGGGACGGGAATTCCAACGAGCAGTACTTC. Translated: CASRRDGNSNEQYF.

The rearrangement uses TRBV19 and TRBJ2-7, with D tentatively TRBD1 (6 bases). The germline V gene has CDR1 LNHDA and CDR2 SQIVND (reference sequence). The CDR3 is 14 amino acids. Trimming took 1 base from V and 3 from J, leaving 10 bases between them. The CDR3 nucleotides read TGTGCCAGTAGTATAGGACAGGCGGGCTACGAGCAGTACTTC. Protein product: CASSIGQAGYEQYF.

The chain has TRBV6-5 and TRBJ1-5; 7 positions agree with TRBD1. Germline V gene data show CDR1 as MNHEY and CDR2 as SVGAGI. Trimming at V came to 6 bases and at J to 0 bases, leaving 5 bases not matched to a gene. The CDR3 has 15 residues. CDR3 DNA sequence: TGTGCCAGCAGCCCGACAGGGACTAGCAATCAGCCCCAGCATTTT. Its translation: CASSPTGTSNQPQHF.

This clone was seen just once. V gene TRBV2 combines with J gene TRBJ2-7; maybe TRBD2 (7 bases). The CDR3 consists of 14 residues. Trimming left V 6 bases short and J 1 base short, with 13 bases between. Germline CDR1 is SNHLY and CDR2 is FYNNEI. DNA for the CDR3: TGTGCCAGCAGGGGGAGGGGGGCTTCCTACGAGCAGTACTTC. This translates into CASRGRGASYEQYF.

The rearrangement uses TRBV18 and TRBJ1-2, with D unclear. Trimming removed 1 base at V and 2 bases at J, with 8 bases between. The CDR3 is 14 residues long. CDR1 is KGHSH, CDR2 LQKENI, per germline. The CDR3: CASSPRERNYGYTF. The CDR3 DNA reads TGTGCCAGCTCACCACGGGAGCGCAACTATGGCTACACCTTC.